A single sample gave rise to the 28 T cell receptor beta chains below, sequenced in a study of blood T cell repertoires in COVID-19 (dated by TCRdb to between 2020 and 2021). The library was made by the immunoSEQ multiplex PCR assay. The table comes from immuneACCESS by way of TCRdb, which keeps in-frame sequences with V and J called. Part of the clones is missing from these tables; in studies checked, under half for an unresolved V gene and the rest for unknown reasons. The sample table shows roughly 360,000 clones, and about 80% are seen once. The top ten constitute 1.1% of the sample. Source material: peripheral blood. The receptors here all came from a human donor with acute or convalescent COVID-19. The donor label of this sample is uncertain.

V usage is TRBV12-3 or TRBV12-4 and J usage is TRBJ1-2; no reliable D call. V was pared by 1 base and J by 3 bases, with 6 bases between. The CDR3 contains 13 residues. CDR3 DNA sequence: TGTGCCAGCAGTTTAGACCCAGACTATGGCTACACCTTC. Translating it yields CASSLDPDYGYTF.

CDR3 region: CASRSRGISGNTIYF. The CDR3 nucleotides are TGTGCCAGCAGATCACGGGGAATCTCTGGAAACACCATATATTTT. V usage is TRBV6-5 and J usage is TRBJ1-3; D gene ambiguous. V shed 6 bases and J shed 0 bases, with 12 bases lying between them. The CDR3 is made up of 15 amino acids. Germline values: CDR1 MNHEY, CDR2 SVGAGI.

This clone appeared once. In DNA form, the CDR3 reads TGTGCCAGCAGCCAAGCCGGACTGACTGAAGCTTTCTTT. Its protein is CASSQAGLTEAFF. The chain recombines TRBV3-1 (or the pseudogene TRBV3-2) with TRBJ1-1; no definite D call. CDR1 is LGHDT and CDR2 is YNNKEL in the germline V gene (reference sequence). The CDR3 contains 13 residues. V was pared by 1 base and J by 5 bases, with 8 bases between.

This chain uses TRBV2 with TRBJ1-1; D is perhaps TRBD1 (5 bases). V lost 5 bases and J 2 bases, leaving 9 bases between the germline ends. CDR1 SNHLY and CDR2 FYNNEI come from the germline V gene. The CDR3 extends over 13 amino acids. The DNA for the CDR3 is TGTGCCAGCAGTCCCCAGGGCAACACTGAAGCTTTCTTT. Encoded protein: CASSPQGNTEAFF. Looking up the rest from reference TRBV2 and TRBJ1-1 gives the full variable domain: EPEVTQTPSHQVTQMGQEVILRCVPISNHLYFYWYRQILGQKVEFLVSFYNNEISEKSEIFDDQFSVERPDGSNFTLKIRSTKLEDSAMYFCASSPQGNTEAFFGQGTRLTVV.

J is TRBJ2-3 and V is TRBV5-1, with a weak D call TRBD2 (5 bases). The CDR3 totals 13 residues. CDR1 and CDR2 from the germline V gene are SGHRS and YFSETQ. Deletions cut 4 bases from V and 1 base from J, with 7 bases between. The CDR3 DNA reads TGCGCCAGCAGCCCCGGGGGCACAGATACGCAGTATTTT. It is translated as CASSPGGTDTQYF.

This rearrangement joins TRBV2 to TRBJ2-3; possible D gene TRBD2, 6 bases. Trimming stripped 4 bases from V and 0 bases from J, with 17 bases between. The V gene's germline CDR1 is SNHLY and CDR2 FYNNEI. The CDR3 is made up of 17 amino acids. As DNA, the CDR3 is TGTGCCAGCAGTGGAGGGGAGGCTCTTCCTAGCACAGATACGCAGTATTTT. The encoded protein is CASSGGEALPSTDTQYF.

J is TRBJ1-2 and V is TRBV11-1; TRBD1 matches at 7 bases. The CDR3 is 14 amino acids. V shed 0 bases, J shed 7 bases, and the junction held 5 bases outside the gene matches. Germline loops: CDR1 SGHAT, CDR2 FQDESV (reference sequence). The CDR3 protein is CASSLATGRSGYTF. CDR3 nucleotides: TGTGCCAGCAGCTTAGCGACAGGGAGGAGTGGCTACACCTTC.

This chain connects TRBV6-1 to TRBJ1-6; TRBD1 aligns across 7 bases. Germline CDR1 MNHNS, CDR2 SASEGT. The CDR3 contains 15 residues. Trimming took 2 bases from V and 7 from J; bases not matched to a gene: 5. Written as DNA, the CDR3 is TGTGCCAGCAGTGAATCTGGGACAGCAAATTCACCCCTCCACTTT. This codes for CASSESGTANSPLHF.

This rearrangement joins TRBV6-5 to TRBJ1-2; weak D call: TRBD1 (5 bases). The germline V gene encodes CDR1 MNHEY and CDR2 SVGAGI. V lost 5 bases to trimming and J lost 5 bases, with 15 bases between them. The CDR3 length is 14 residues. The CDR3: CASSLRGLGYGYTF. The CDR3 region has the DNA TGTGCCAGCAGTCTACGGGGGTTAGGGTATGGCTACACCTTC.

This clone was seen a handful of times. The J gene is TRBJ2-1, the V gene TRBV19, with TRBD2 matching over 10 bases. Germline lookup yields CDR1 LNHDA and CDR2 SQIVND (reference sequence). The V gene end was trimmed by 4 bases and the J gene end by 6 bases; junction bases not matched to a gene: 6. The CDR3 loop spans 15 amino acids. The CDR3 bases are TGTGCCAGTAGTAACCTAGCGGGAGTACCCAATGAGCAGTTCTTC. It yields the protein CASSNLAGVPNEQFF.

As DNA, the CDR3 is TGTGCCAGTAGTATAGAAACTAGCGGGAGCCGTGAGCAGTACTTC. Its translation: CASSIETSGSREQYF. The rearrangement joins TRBV19 to TRBJ2-7; 11 bases fit TRBD2. The CDR3 spans 15 residues. The junction had 5 bases not matched to a gene; V was cut back by 0 bases and J by 7 bases. Germline V gene data show CDR1 as LNHDA and CDR2 as SQIVND (reference sequence).

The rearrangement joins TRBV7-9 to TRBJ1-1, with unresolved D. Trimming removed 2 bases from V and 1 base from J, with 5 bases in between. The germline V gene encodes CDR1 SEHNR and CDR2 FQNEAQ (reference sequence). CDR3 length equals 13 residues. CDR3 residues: CASSLWRNTEAFF. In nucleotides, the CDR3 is TGTGCCAGCAGCTTATGGAGGAACACTGAAGCTTTCTTT.

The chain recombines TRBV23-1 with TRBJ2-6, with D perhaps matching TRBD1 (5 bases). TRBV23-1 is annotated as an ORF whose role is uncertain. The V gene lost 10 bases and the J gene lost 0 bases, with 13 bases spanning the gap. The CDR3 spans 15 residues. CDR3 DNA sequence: TGCGCCATGCAGGGTTTTCTCTCTGGGGCCAACGTCCTGACTTTC. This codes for CAMQGFLSGANVLTF.

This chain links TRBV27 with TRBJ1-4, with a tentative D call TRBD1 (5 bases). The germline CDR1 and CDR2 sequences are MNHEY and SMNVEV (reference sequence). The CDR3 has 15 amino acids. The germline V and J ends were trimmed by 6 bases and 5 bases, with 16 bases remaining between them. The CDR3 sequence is CASRYHGGINEKLFF. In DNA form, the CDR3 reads TGTGCCAGCAGATACCACGGGGGGATCAATGAAAAACTGTTTTTT.

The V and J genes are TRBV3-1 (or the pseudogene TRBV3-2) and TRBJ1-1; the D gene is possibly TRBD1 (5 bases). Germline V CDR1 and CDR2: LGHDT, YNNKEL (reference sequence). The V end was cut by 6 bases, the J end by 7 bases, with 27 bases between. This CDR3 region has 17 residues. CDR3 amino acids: CASSRQFRPLTENEAFF. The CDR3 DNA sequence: TGTGCCAGCAGTCGCCAATTCCGGCCCCTGACAGAGAATGAAGCTTTCTTT.

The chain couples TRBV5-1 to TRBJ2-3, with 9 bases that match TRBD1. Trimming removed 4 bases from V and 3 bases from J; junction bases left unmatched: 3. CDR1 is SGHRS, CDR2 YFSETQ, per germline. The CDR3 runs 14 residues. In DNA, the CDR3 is TGCGCCAGCAGCAAGACAGGGGGGACAGATACGCAGTATTTT. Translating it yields CASSKTGGTDTQYF.

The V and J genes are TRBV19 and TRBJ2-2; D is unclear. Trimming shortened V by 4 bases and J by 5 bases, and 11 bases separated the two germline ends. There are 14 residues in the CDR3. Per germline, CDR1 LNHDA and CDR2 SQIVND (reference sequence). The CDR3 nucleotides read TGTGCCAGTAGTAATAGTTTCCCGACCGGGGAGCTGTTTTTT. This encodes CASSNSFPTGELFF.

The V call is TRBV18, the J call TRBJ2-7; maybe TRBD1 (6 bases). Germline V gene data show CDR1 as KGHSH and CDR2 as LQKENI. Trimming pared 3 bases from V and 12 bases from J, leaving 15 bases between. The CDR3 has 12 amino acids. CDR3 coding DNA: TGTGCCAGCTCACCCAATCAACAGGGCTCGTACTTC. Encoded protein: CASSPNQQGSYF. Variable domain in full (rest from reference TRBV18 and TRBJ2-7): NAGVMQNPRHLVRRRGQEARLRCSPMKGHSHVYWYRQLPEEGLKFMVYLQKENIIDESGMPKERFSAEFPKEGPSILRIQQVVRGDSAAYFCASSPNQQGSYFGPGTRLTVT.

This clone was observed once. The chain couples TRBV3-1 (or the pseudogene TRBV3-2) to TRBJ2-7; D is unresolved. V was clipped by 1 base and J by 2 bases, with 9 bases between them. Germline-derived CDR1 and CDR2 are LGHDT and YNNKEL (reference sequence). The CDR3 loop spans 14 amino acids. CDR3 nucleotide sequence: TGTGCCAGCAGCCAAGGGTATACTACCTACGAGCAGTACTTC. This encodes CASSQGYTTYEQYF.

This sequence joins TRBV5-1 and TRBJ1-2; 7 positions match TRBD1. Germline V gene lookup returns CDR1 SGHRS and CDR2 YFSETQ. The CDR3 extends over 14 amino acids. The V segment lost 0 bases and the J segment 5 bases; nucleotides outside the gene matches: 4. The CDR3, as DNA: TGCGCCAGCAGCTTGGGACAGGGAGTTTATGGCTACACCTTC. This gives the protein CASSLGQGVYGYTF.

CDR3 coding DNA: TGTGCCAGCAGTTACCAGGGGATTGAGACCCAGTACTTC. This translates into CASSYQGIETQYF. V gene TRBV2 combines with J gene TRBJ2-5, with TRBD1 as a possible D gene (6 bases). The CDR3 is made up of 13 amino acids. CDR1 is SNHLY, CDR2 FYNNEI, per germline. With 5 bases removed from V and 5 bases from J, the gap between germline ends came to 12 bases. The variable domain in full, completed from reference TRBV2 and TRBJ2-5, reads EPEVTQTPSHQVTQMGQEVILRCVPISNHLYFYWYRQILGQKVEFLVSFYNNEISEKSEIFDDQFSVERPDGSNFTLKIRSTKLEDSAMYFCASSYQGIETQYFGPGTRLLVL.

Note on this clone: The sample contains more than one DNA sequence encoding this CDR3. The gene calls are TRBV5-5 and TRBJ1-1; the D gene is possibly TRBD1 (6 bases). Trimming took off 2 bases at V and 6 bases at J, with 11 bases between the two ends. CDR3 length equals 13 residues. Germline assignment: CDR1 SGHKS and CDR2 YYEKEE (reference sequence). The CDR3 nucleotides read TGTGCCAGCAGCTTCAGGGGATCGGCTGAAGCTTTCTTT. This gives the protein CASSFRGSAEAFF.

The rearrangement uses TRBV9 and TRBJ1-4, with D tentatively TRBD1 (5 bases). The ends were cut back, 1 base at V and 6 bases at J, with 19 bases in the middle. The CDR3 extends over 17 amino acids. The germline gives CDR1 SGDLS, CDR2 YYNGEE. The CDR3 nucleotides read TGTGCCAGCAGCGTAAGCACCGGCCGTGCGGGGGATGAAAAACTGTTTTTT. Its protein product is CASSVSTGRAGDEKLFF.

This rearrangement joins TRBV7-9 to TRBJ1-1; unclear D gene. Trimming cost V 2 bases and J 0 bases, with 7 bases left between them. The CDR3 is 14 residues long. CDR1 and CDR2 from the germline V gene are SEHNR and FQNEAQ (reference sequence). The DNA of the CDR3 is TGTGCCAGCAGCTTAACCACATTGAACACTGAAGCTTTCTTT. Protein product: CASSLTTLNTEAFF.

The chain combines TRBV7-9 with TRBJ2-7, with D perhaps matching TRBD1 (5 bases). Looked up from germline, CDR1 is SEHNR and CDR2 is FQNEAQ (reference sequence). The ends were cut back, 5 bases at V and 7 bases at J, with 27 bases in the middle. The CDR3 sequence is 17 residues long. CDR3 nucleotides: TGTGCCAGCAGCAACCCTAATGTCCCGGGTCCAAAGGGGGAGCAGTACTTC. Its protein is CASSNPNVPGPKGEQYF.

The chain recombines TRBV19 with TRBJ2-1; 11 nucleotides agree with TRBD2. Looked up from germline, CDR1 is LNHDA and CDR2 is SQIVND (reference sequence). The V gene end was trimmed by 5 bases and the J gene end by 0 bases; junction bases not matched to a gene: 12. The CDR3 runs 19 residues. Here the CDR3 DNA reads TGTGCCAGTAGTCCTCGGACTAGCGGGTATTCCAGCTCCTACAATGAGCAGTTCTTC. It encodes CASSPRTSGYSSSYNEQFF.

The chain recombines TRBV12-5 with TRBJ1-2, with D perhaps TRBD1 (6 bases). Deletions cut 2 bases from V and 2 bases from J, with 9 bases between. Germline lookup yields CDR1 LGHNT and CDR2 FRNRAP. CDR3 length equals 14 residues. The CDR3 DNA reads TGTGCTAGTGGTTTGCAGGGGAGAAACTATGGCTACACCTTC. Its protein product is CASGLQGRNYGYTF.

The CDR3 DNA is TGTGCCAGCAGATCCTCCAGGGGGGCGTACGAGCAGTACTTC. Protein product: CASRSSRGAYEQYF. The chain recombines TRBV28 with TRBJ2-7; maybe TRBD1 (7 bases). The length of the CDR3 is 14 residues. Trimming shortened V by 6 bases and J by 4 bases, and 16 bases separated the two germline ends. CDR1 and CDR2 from the germline V gene are MDHEN and SYDVKM.